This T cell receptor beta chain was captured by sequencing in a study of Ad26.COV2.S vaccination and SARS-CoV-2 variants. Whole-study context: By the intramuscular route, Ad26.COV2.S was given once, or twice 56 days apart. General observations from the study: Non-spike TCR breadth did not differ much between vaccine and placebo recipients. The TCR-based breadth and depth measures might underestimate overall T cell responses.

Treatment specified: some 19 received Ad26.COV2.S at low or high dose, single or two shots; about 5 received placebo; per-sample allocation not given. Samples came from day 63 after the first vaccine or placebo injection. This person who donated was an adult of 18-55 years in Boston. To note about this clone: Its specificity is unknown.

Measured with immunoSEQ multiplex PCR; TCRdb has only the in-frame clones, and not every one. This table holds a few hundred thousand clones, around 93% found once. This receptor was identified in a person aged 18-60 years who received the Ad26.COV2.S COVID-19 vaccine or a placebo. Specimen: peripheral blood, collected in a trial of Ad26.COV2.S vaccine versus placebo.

DNA of the CDR3: TGCGCCAGCAGTCCTCGGCCGGGGCGGTTTACCGGGGAGCTGTTTTTT. Its protein is CASSPRPGRFTGELFF. The chain carries TRBV23-1 and TRBJ2-2; TRBD1 or TRBD2 may be the D gene (5 bases each). TRBV23-1 is designated an ORF whose function remains uncertain. The CDR3 consists of 16 residues. Trimming removed 4 bases from V and 5 bases from J, with 17 bases in between.